Listed below are T cell receptor beta chains from one sample, sequenced in a study of T cell changes during pregnancy in multiple sclerosis. Generated by immunoSEQ multiplex PCR, the TCRdb table keeps only in-frame clones and is missing some. Counted here are about 60,000 clones, 90% occurring once; the ten biggest clones make up about 2%. The specimen was peripheral blood, collected in the second trimester of pregnancy. These receptors were collected from a female donor in good health, enrolled as a control in a pregnancy study. CDR3s include the opening cysteine and the closing phenylalanine or tryptophan. D genes are given only for firm matches. Size tells how often a clone was seen (once, few, many) or the class of an expanded clone, and some rows leave it out.

NA	NA	TRBJ2-3	TRBV28	CASSSAGDTQYF	TGTGCCAGCAGTTCCGCCGGGGATACGCAGTATTTT
once	TRBD1	TRBJ2-7	TRBV11-2	CASSKLLGDRAYEQYF	TGTGCCAGCAGCAAACTGCTAGGGGACAGGGCCTACGAGCAGTACTTC
NA	NA	TRBJ2-7	TRBV14	CASSHHYEQYF	TGTGCCAGCAGCCACCACTACGAGCAGTACTTC
NA	TRBD2	TRBJ2-1	TRBV9	CASSVGGGSSNNEQFF	TGTGCCAGCAGCGTAGGCGGCGGGAGTTCTAACAATGAGCAGTTCTTC
NA	TRBD2	TRBJ2-6	TRBV7-8	CASSLVTSGGRGSGANVLTF	TGTGCCAGCAGCTTAGTAACTAGCGGGGGCCGGGGGTCTGGGGCCAACGTCCTGACTTTC
few	NA	TRBJ1-1	TRBV6-5	CASSYKANTEAFF	TGTGCCAGCAGTTACAAAGCGAACACTGAAGCTTTCTTT
NA	NA	TRBJ2-1	TRBV28	CASNQSPSYNEQFF	TGTGCCAGCAACCAGTCTCCCTCCTACAATGAGCAGTTCTTC
NA	NA	TRBJ2-7	TRBV1	CTSSGGEYEQYF	TGCACCAGCAGCGGGGGGGAGTATGAGCAGTACTTC
NA	TRBD2	TRBJ2-5	TRBV11-2	CASSLGSGSGGRETQYF	TGTGCCAGCAGCTTAGGCTCTGGTAGCGGGGGTCGGGAGACCCAGTACTTC
NA	NA	TRBJ2-7	TRBV4-1	CASSHPRAAGEQYF	TGCGCCAGCAGCCACCCAAGGGCTGCGGGCGAGCAGTACTTC
NA	TRBD2	TRBJ2-5	TRBV27	CASSLSSGRSPLGTQYF	TGTGCCAGCAGTTTGTCTAGCGGGAGGTCCCCCCTAGGGACCCAGTACTTC
NA	NA	TRBJ1-2	TRBV21-1	CASNQSFRVFDYGYTF	TGTGCCAGCAACCAATCGTTCAGGGTATTTGACTATGGCTACACCTTC
NA	NA	TRBJ2-7	TRBV19	CASSIAEAYEQYF	TGTGCCAGTAGTATAGCGGAGGCTTACGAGCAGTACTTC
NA	TRBD1	TRBJ2-1	TRBV30	CAWSAQTGREQFF	TGTGCCTGGAGTGCCCAGACAGGGCGGGAGCAGTTCTTC
NA	TRBD2	TRBJ2-5	TRBV6-1	CASWTNGGAQETQYF	TGTGCCAGCTGGACCAACGGGGGGGCACAAGAGACCCAGTACTTC
NA	TRBD1	TRBJ1-2	TRBV10-3	CAISESDRDHGYTF	TGTGCCATCAGTGAGTCGGACAGGGACCATGGCTACACCTTC
NA	NA	TRBJ2-7	TRBV15	CATSSGTSGTAYSYEQYF	TGTGCCACCAGCAGTGGGACTTCCGGGACAGCTTACTCCTACGAGCAGTACTTC
NA	TRBD1	TRBJ1-2	TRBV6-5	CASSSQADRNYGYTF	TGTGCCAGCAGTTCTCAAGCGGACAGGAACTATGGCTACACCTTC
NA	NA	TRBJ1-4	TRBV27	CASRGLREKLFF	TGTGCCAGCAGGGGCTTGCGTGAAAAACTGTTTTTT
NA	NA	TRBJ2-7	TRBV6-4	CASSEFNEQYF	TGTGCCAGCAGTGAATTTAACGAGCAGTACTTC
NA	NA	TRBJ2-7	TRBV6-5	CASRTRGRGYEQYF	TGTGCCAGCAGAACGAGGGGGAGAGGCTACGAGCAGTACTTC
few	TRBD1	TRBJ1-1	TRBV30	CAWSGDRANTEAFF	TGTGCCTGGAGTGGCGACAGGGCGAACACTGAAGCTTTCTTT
NA	NA	TRBJ2-2	TRBV5-1	CASSPRGDTNTGELFF	TGCGCCAGCAGCCCCCGCGGGGATACGAACACCGGGGAGCTGTTTTTT
NA	TRBD1	TRBJ2-5	TRBV28	CASSSDRGETQYF	TGTGCCAGCAGCTCGGACAGGGGCGAGACCCAGTACTTC
NA	TRBD2	TRBJ2-7	TRBV7-8	CASSSTGTSAAYEQYF	TGTGCCAGCAGCTCTACCGGGACTAGCGCAGCCTACGAGCAGTACTTC
NA	TRBD2	TRBJ2-1	TRBV10-1	CASSDFKAGHSYNEQFF	TGCGCCAGCAGTGATTTCAAAGCGGGGCACTCCTACAATGAGCAGTTCTTC
NA	NA	TRBJ2-1	TRBV19	CASSIEGNEQFF	TGTGCCAGTAGTATTGAGGGCAATGAGCAGTTCTTC
NA	NA	TRBJ1-5	TRBV5-4	CASSLLGGPQHF	TGTGCCAGCAGCTTGCTAGGGGGGCCCCAGCATTTT
many	NA	TRBJ1-2	TRBV11-1	CASSFRGGYTF	TGTGCCAGCAGCTTCAGGGGTGGCTACACCTTC
NA	TRBD1	TRBJ1-5	TRBV10-3	CAINRGQDQPQHF	TGTGCCATCAACCGAGGACAGGATCAGCCCCAGCATTTT